This T cell receptor (beta chain) appears in the sequencing data of a study of T cells expressing NK-cell markers. TCRdb reprocessed the 5' RACE reads, keeping one entry per CDR3 protein, no DNA. Recorded here are 350,000 to 400,000 distinct CDR3 sequences; the top ten clones represent approximately 12%. Sequences were obtained from blood T cells: a sorted CD56 or NKG2C T cell subset, CD4+ or CD8+ T cells, or bulk PBMC T cells (not recorded which). The receptor was isolated from a woman aged 45 to 65 in good health.

This chain's CDR3 is CASSLRTSILADTQYF. This sequence joins TRBV3-1 and TRBJ2-3; TCRdb picks TRBD2, but there is no DNA to check that call. This CDR3 comprises 16 residues. Germline-derived CDR1 and CDR2 are LGHDT and YNNKEL (reference sequence).